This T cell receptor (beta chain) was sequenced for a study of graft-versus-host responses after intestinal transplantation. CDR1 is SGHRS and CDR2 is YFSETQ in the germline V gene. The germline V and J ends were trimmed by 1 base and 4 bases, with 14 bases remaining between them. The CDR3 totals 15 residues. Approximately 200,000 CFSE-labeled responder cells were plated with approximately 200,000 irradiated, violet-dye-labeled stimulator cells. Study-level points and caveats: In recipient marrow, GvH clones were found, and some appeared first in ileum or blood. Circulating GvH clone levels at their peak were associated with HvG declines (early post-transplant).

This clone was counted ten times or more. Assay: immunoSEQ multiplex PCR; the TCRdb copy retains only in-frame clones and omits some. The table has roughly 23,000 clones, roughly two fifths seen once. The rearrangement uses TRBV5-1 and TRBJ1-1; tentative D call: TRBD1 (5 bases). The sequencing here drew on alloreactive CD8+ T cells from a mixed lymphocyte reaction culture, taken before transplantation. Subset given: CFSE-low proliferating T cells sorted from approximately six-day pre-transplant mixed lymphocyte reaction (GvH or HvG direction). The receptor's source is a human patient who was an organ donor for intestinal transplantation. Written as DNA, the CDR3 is TGCGCCAGCAGCTTGTCGGGGGGTTTGGGCACTGAAGCTTTCTTT. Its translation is CASSLSGGLGTEAFF. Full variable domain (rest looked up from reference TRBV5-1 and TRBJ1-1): KAGVTQTPRYLIKTRGQQVTLSCSPISGHRSVSWYQQTPGQGLQFLFEYFSETQRNKGNFPGRFSGRQFSNSRSEMNVSTLELGDSALYLCASSLSGGLGTEAFFGQGTRLTVV.